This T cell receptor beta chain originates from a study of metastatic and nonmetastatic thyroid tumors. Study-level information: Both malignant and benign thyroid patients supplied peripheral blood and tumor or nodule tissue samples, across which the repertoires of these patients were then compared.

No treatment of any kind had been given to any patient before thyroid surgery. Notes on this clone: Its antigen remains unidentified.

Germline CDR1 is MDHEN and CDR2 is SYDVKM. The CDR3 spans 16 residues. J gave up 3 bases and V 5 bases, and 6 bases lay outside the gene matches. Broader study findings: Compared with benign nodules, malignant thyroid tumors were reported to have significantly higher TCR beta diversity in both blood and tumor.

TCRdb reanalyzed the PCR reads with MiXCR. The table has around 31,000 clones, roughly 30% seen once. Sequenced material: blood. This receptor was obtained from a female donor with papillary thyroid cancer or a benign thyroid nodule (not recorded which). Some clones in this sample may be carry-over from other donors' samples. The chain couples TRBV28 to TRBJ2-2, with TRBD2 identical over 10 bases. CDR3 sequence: CASSTGTSEYTGELFF. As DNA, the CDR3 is TGTGCCAGCAGTACCGGGACTAGCGAGTACACCGGGGAGCTGTTTTTT. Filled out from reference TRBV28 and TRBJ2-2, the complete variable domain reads DVKVTQSSRYLVKRTGEKVFLECVQDMDHENMFWYRQDPGLGLRLIYFSYDVKMKEKGDIPEGYSVSREKKERFSLILESASTNQTSMYLCASSTGTSEYTGELFFGEGSRLTVL.